This TCR beta chain originates from a study of regulatory T cells in long-lasting Graves disease. This CDR3 is 15 amino acids long. Germline V gene lookup returns CDR1 SGHRS and CDR2 YFSETQ. V lost 1 base to trimming and J lost 5 bases; unmatched junction nucleotides: 6. The authors built TCR beta libraries using iRepertoire HTBI primers and Arm-PCR of CDR3 regions. TCRdb itself ran the multiplex PCR reads through MiXCR, one entry per CDR3 protein. The repertoire holds 400,000 to 500,000 distinct CDR3 sequences, 12% to 15% seen once, with more than 15% in the top ten. Time point indicated: newly diagnosed GD, antithyroid drugs for less than 3 months. From RNA extracted from PBMCs, the TCR library was made. Findings and limits, study-wide: Persistent disease showed a preference for TRBV28, TRBJ1-2 and TRBJ2-5.

Concerning this clonotype itself: The antigen is unknown. This could be a read error, since a much larger clone is one nucleotide away.

The data also belong to a second study, concerning T cells in Graves' hyperthyroidism and ophthalmopathy. That work adds: Across 18 months, stable Graves' hyperthyroidism was marked by no progression to ophthalmopathy.

The material was peripheral blood mononuclear cells (PBMCs), obtained at new diagnosis, from a patient treated with antithyroid drugs. The chain has TRBV5-1 and TRBJ1-1, with TRBD1 matching 9 bases. The source of this sequence is a woman aged 45-65 years with Graves disease. The CDR3 DNA is TGCGCCAGCAGCTTGAGGACAGGGGAGACAACTGAAGCTTTCTTT. Encoded protein: CASSLRTGETTEAFF.